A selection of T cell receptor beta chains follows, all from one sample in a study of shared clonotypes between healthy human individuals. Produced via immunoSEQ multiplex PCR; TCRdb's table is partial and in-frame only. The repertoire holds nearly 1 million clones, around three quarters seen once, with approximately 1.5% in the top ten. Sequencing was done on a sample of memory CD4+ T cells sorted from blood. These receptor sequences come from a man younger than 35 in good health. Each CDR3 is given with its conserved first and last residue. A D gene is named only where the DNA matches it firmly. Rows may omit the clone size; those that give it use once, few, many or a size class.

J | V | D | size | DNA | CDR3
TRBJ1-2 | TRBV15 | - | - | TGTGCCACCAGCAGAGATCGGGCAACGCAACTCTATGGCTACACCTTC | CATSRDRATQLYGYTF
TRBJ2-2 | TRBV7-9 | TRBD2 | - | TGTGCCAGCAGCTTTCCTAGCGGGAGGGAATCCGGGGAGCTGTTTTTT | CASSFPSGRESGELFF
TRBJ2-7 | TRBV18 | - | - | TGTGCCAGCTCACCGCACCGCTTCTACGAGCAGTACTTC | CASSPHRFYEQYF
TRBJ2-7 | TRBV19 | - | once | TGTGCCAGTAGTATAAGGTGGGGGGCGAACTACGAGCAGTACTTC | CASSIRWGANYEQYF
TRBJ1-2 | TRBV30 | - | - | TGTGCCTGGAGTGTCACAGGGTTCTATGGCTACACCTTC | CAWSVTGFYGYTF
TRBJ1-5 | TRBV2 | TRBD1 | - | TGTGCCAGCAGTGGGGGACAGGGGAGGAGTCAGCCCCAGCATTTT | CASSGGQGRSQPQHF
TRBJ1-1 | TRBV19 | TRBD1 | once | TGTGCCAGTAGTTGGACAGGGTTGGCTTTCTTT | CASSWTGLAFF
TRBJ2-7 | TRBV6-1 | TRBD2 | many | TGTGCCAGCCCCCCATATTTGGGGGGGGAGCAGTACTTC | CASPPYLGGEQYF
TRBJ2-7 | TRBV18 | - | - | TGTGCCAGCTCAGAATCCTCCGGTGTGGTCTCGGGTCAAGACGAGCAGTACTTC | CASSESSGVVSGQDEQYF
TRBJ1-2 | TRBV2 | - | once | TGTGCCAGCAGTGATGTGGGGTATGGCTACACCTTC | CASSDVGYGYTF
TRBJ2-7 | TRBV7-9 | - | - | TGTGCCAGCCGACGAACAGGGATCAACGAGCAGTACTTC | CASRRTGINEQYF
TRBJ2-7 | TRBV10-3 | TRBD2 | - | TGTGCCATCAGTATCGGACTAGCGGCGAACGAGCAGTACTTC | CAISIGLAANEQYF
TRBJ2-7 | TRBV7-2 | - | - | TGTGCCAGCAGCTTTGACGGTCGCGGGTACGAGCAGTACTTC | CASSFDGRGYEQYF
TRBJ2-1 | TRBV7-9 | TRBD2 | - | TGTGCCAGCAGCTTAGGATTTAGCGGGAGACACTCCTACAATGAGCAGTTCTTC | CASSLGFSGRHSYNEQFF
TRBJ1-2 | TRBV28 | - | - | TGTGCCAGCAGTTTAGTGCAGGGAGGCTATGGCTACACCTTC | CASSLVQGGYGYTF
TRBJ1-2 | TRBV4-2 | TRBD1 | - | TGTGCCAGCAGCCAAGAGGGGACAGGGGGCTTTGGCTACACCTTC | CASSQEGTGGFGYTF
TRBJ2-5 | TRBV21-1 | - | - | TGTGCCAGCAGCAAATTCAGGGAGACCCAGTACTTC | CASSKFRETQYF
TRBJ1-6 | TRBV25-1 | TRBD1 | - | TGTGCCAGCAGTGGACAGGGGAATTCACCCCTCCACTTT | CASSGQGNSPLHF
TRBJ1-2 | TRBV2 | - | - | TGTGCCAGCAGTTCCCAGGGGTCCCACTATGGCTACACCTTC | CASSSQGSHYGYTF
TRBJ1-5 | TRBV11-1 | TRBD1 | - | TGTGCCAGCAGCTCGGGACAGAGCAATCAGCCCCAGCATTTT | CASSSGQSNQPQHF
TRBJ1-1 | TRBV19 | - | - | TGTGCCAGTATCCTTCGGGCTGAAGCTTTCTTT | CASILRAEAFF
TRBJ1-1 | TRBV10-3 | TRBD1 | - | TGTGCCATCAGTTCACGGACAGGAGGGGCCACTGAAGCTTTCTTT | CAISSRTGGATEAFF
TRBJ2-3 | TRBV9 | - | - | TGTGCCAGCAGCGTAGCTACGGGACCTCGAGATACGCAGTATTTT | CASSVATGPRDTQYF
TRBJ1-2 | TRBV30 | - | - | TGTGCCTGGACCCGGACCGAATATGGCTACACCTTC | CAWTRTEYGYTF
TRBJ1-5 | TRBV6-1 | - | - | TGTGCCAGCAGTGAAGAGGGGTTTCAGCCCCAGCATTTT | CASSEEGFQPQHF
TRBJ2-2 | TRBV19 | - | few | TGTGCCAGTAGGACGGGACCGAACACCGGGGAGCTGTTTTTT | CASRTGPNTGELFF
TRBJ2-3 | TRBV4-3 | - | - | TGCGCCAGCAGCCAAGAGACTGGCGGCGCAGATACGCAGTATTTT | CASSQETGGADTQYF
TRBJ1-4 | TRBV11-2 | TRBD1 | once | TGTGCCAGCAGACCTTTGGACAGGGGGGAAAAACTGTTTTTT | CASRPLDRGEKLFF
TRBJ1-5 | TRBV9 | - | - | TGTGCCAGCAGCTTTGGGTCCGATCAGCCCCAGCATTTT | CASSFGSDQPQHF
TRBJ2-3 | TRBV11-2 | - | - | TGTGCCAGCAGCGAGAACGCAGATACGCAGTATTTT | CASSENADTQYF
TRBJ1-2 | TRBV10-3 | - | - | TGTGCCATCAGTGGACAGACCTATGGCTACACCTTC | CAISGQTYGYTF
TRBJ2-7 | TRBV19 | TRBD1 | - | TGTGCCAGTAGTAGGGGACAGGACCCCTACGAGCAGTACTTC | CASSRGQDPYEQYF
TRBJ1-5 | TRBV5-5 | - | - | TGTGCCAGCAGCCAGTCGGGTTTAGCTCAGCCCCAGCATTTT | CASSQSGLAQPQHF
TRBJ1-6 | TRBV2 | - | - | TGTGCCAGCAGTGAAGGGGGCGTGGCAGGGACCCGGGGGCACTTT | CASSEGGVAGTRGHF
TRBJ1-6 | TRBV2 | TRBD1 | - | TGTGCCAGCAGTGAAGCTACAGGGGGTGGTAATTCACCCCTCCACTTT | CASSEATGGGNSPLHF
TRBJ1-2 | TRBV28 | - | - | TGTGCCAGCAGTTACGGGTCAGTACACACCTTC | CASSYGSVHTF
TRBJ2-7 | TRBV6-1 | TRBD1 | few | TGTGCCAGCAGTGAAGAGGACAGGGGAAGGGAGCAGTACTTC | CASSEEDRGREQYF
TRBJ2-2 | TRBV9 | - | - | TGTGCCAGCAGCGTAGGCCTGGCGGGGAGCACCGGGGAGCTGTTTTTT | CASSVGLAGSTGELFF
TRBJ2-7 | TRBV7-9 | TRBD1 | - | TGTGCCAGCAGCTTCGGGACAGTCTCCTACGAGCAGTACTTC | CASSFGTVSYEQYF
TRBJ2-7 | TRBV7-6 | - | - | TGTGCCAGCAGCTCCCTTAACGGGCCCACCTACGAGCAGTACTTC | CASSSLNGPTYEQYF
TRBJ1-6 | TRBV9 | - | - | TGTGCCAGCAGCACCCGGACCGGGGGCCCGTCACCCCTCCACTTT | CASSTRTGGPSPLHF
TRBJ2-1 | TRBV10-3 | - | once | TGTGCCATCAGTGACGGGCTAGTCGGTGAGCAGTTCTTC | CAISDGLVGEQFF
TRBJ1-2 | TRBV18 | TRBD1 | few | TGTGCCAGCTCACCACCGAGTGACAGGGGGCGTCTCGGCTACACCTTC | CASSPPSDRGRLGYTF